The table lists the clone carrying this T cell receptor (beta chain) with a few counts. Its antigen is not identified. TCRdb re-derived calls from the 5' RACE reads in MiXCR, one entry per CDR3 protein. This repertoire shows about 690,000 distinct CDR3 sequences, approximately 22% found once; its top ten account for about 4.5%. This sample was taken from a study of identical twins. Whole-study findings and limits: Low generation-probability sequences were in excess among twin-shared out-of-frame alpha sequences. The authors drew conclusions from cross-sectional statistical analysis rather than following the same donors.

The CDR3 has 14 amino acids. Germline trimming cut 7 bases from V and 3 bases from J; bases unmatched to any gene: 8. From germline, CDR1 is MNHNS and CDR2 SASEGT. The same sample was also used in a study of T cells expressing NK-cell markers. Per that study: Eight donors were sequenced, seven testing HCMV-seropositive and one testing seronegative. A few donors' CD3+CD56-NKG2C+ cells were dominated by the same clonotypes.

The receptor was derived from a woman aged 18-30 years in good health. V gene TRBV6-1 combines with J gene TRBJ2-7, with 8 bases aligning to TRBD2. Sequenced: PBMCs. CDR3 bases: TGTGCCAGCACTATAAGCGGGGGCGACTACGAGCAGTACTTC. Residues: CASTISGGDYEQYF.